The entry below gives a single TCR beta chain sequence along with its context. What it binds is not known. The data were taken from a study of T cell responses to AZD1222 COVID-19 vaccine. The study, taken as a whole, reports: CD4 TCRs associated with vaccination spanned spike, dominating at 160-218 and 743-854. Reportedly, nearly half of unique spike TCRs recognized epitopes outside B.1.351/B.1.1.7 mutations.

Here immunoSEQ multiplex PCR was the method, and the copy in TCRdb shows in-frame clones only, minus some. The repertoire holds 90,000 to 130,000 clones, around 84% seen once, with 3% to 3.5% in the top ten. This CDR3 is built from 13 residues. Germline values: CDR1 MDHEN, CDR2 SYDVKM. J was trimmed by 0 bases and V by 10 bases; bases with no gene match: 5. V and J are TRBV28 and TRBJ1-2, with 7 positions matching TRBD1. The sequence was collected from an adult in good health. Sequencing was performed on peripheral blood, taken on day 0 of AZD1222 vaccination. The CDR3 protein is CATQDRANYGYTF. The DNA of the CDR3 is TGTGCCACTCAAGACAGGGCTAACTATGGCTACACCTTC.